Presented here are 14 T cell receptor beta chains from one specimen sequenced in a study of OX40 agonist ivuxolimab in advanced cancers. TCRdb's table, derived via immunoSEQ multiplex PCR, lists solely in-frame clones and lacks some. The sample holds just over 30,000 clones, approximately 86% seen once. The material sequenced was CD4+ or CD8+ T cells sorted from blood, taken in a trial of the OX40 agonist ivuxolimab. The receptors come from an adult with an advanced solid tumor such as melanoma, head and neck, liver or kidney cancer.

This chain links TRBV27 with TRBJ2-5; D is unresolved. With 8 bases removed from V and 4 bases from J, the gap between germline ends came to 11 bases. Per the germline V gene, CDR1 is MNHEY and CDR2 is SMNVEV (reference sequence). The CDR3 has 12 amino acids. The CDR3 bases are TGTGCCAGCGGGGAACCAACAGAGACCCAGTACTTC. This sequence encodes CASGEPTETQYF.

This clone is termed medium-sized. The chain recombines TRBV28 with TRBJ2-7, with 11 bases fitting TRBD2. The length of the CDR3 is 16 residues. CDR1 MDHEN and CDR2 SYDVKM come from the germline V gene. After removal of 3 bases from V and 4 bases from J, the junction contained 8 bases not matched to a gene. CDR3 residues: CASSLELAGEGYEQYF. CDR3 DNA sequence: TGTGCCAGCAGTTTGGAACTAGCGGGAGAAGGGTACGAGCAGTACTTC.

The chain carries TRBV5-5 and TRBJ2-7, with a weak D call TRBD2 (5 bases). Germline lookup yields CDR1 SGHKS and CDR2 YYEKEE (reference sequence). V shed 4 bases and J shed 7 bases, with 15 bases lying between them. The CDR3 contains 13 residues. This CDR3 reads CASSIRAPGEQYF. CDR3 DNA sequence: TGTGCCAGCAGCATCCGGGCCCCGGGGGAGCAGTACTTC.

This chain uses TRBV5-1 with TRBJ2-5; 7 bases agree with TRBD1. From germline, CDR1 is SGHRS and CDR2 YFSETQ. The CDR3 runs to 15 residues. Germline trimming cut 0 bases from V and 5 bases from J; bases unmatched to any gene: 7. The CDR3 nucleotides are TGCGCCAGCAGCTTGGGAGGGGGCGCCTTCGAGACCCAGTACTTC. This encodes CASSLGGGAFETQYF. Supplemented by reference TRBV5-1 and TRBJ2-5, the full variable domain reads KAGVTQTPRYLIKTRGQQVTLSCSPISGHRSVSWYQQTPGQGLQFLFEYFSETQRNKGNFPGRFSGRQFSNSRSEMNVSTLELGDSALYLCASSLGGGAFETQYFGPGTRLLVL.

About this clone: One end of the junction fails to match germline, which may point to a read error. The genes are TRBV7-9 and TRBJ2-5; 9 bases map to TRBD1. This CDR3 spans 13 amino acids. Germline V lookup: CDR1 SEHNR, CDR2 FQNEAQ (reference sequence). CDR3 loop: CASSLAPDRGTDF. The CDR3 DNA sequence: TGTGCCAGCAGCTTAGCGCCTGACAGGGGGACGGACTTC.

The genes are TRBV13 and TRBJ2-7; 7 bases are shared with TRBD1. Germline CDR1 is PRHDT and CDR2 is FYEKMQ (reference sequence). V lost 5 bases to trimming and J lost 2 bases; unmatched junction nucleotides: 3. This CDR3 has 13 amino acids. DNA for the CDR3: TGTGCCAGCAGCCAGGGGACAGCCTACGAGCAGTACTTC. It is translated as CASSQGTAYEQYF.

The chain links TRBV6-4 to TRBJ2-7; D could derive from TRBD1 or TRBD2 (5 bases each). V was clipped by 7 bases and J by 0 bases, with 25 bases between them. This CDR3 spans 18 amino acids. CDR1 and CDR2 from the germline V gene are MRHNA and SNTAGT. CDR3 region: CASTEGTPDTVSSYEQYF. In nucleotides, the CDR3 is TGTGCCAGCACCGAAGGGACCCCGGACACAGTGAGCTCCTACGAGCAGTACTTC.

V gene TRBV7-9 combines with J gene TRBJ2-5; no clear D gene. Looked up from germline, CDR1 is SEHNR and CDR2 is FQNEAQ (reference sequence). This CDR3 has 14 residues. V was shortened by 0 bases and J by 1 base, with 6 bases between the two germline ends. The CDR3 region is CASSLASTQETQYF. Here the CDR3 DNA reads TGTGCCAGCAGCTTAGCGTCCACCCAAGAGACCCAGTACTTC. Full variable domain (missing parts from reference TRBV7-9 and TRBJ2-5): DTGVSQNPRHKITKRGQNVTFRCDPISEHNRLYWYRQTLGQGPEFLTYFQNEAQLEKSRLLSDRFSAERPKGSFSTLEIQRTEQGDSAMYLCASSLASTQETQYFGPGTRLLVL.

This chain uses TRBV27 with TRBJ2-1, with TRBD2 identical over 7 bases. J was trimmed by 7 bases and V by 3 bases; bases with no gene match: 3. The CDR3 length is 13 residues. The germline V gene has CDR1 MNHEY and CDR2 SMNVEV (reference sequence). CDR3 coding DNA: TGTGCCAGCAGTTTGGTCGGGAGGAATGAGCAGTTCTTC. This gives the protein CASSLVGRNEQFF.

CDR3 protein: CASSVEGSTDTQYF. The CDR3 DNA reads TGTGCCAGCAGCGTCGAGGGGAGCACAGATACGCAGTATTTT. This rearrangement joins TRBV9 to TRBJ2-3; either TRBD1 or TRBD2 may supply D (5 bases each). This CDR3 is built from 14 residues. Trimming pared 2 bases from V and 0 bases from J, leaving 7 bases between. Per the germline V gene, CDR1 is SGDLS and CDR2 is YYNGEE.

J is TRBJ2-3 and V is TRBV7-9; TRBD2 aligns across 12 bases. The J segment lost 4 bases and the V segment lost 0 bases, leaving 5 bases of the junction unmatched. The V gene's germline CDR1 is SEHNR and CDR2 FQNEAQ (reference sequence). CDR3 length: 17 residues. The chain's CDR3 is CASSLAGGLAGSDTQYF. The CDR3 DNA reads TGTGCCAGCAGCTTAGCAGGCGGACTAGCGGGATCAGATACGCAGTATTTT.

The CDR3 sequence is CASSPALSSYEQYF. The CDR3 DNA reads as TGTGCCAGCAGCCCAGCGTTGAGCTCCTACGAGCAGTACTTC. The V gene is TRBV5-4, the J gene TRBJ2-7; D is unresolved. The CDR3 length is 14 residues. V lost 4 bases to trimming and J lost 0 bases, with 11 bases between them. The V gene's germline CDR1 is SGHNT and CDR2 YYREEE (reference sequence).

This rearrangement joins TRBV5-1 to TRBJ2-7, with D possibly being TRBD2 (5 bases). Germline CDR1 and CDR2: SGHRS and YFSETQ. The CDR3 is 14 amino acids. V was cut by 0 bases and J by 5 bases, with 12 bases left in between. The CDR3 reads CASSLDEEVNEQYF. For the CDR3, the DNA is TGCGCCAGCAGCTTGGATGAGGAGGTTAACGAGCAGTACTTC.

The gene calls are TRBV7-9 and TRBJ2-7, with 13 positions matching TRBD2. The V segment lost 4 bases and the J segment 5 bases; nucleotides outside the gene matches: 2. The CDR3 consists of 14 residues. Germline V gene sequence: CDR1 SEHNR, CDR2 FQNEAQ (reference sequence). CDR3 nucleotides: TGTGCCAGCAGCTGGACTAGCGGGAGTCACGAGCAGTACTTC. As protein: CASSWTSGSHEQYF. The variable domain in full, with the rest retrieved from reference TRBV7-9 and TRBJ2-7, is DTGVSQNPRHKITKRGQNVTFRCDPISEHNRLYWYRQTLGQGPEFLTYFQNEAQLEKSRLLSDRFSAERPKGSFSTLEIQRTEQGDSAMYLCASSWTSGSHEQYFGPGTRLTVT.